This T cell receptor (beta chain) was identified during a study of Graves' ophthalmopathy and Graves' hyperthyroidism. Study-wide context: The collection of peripheral blood took place at initial diagnosis, before any treatment.

Patients in the hyperthyroidism group, adults aged 18 to 65, were newly diagnosed, under 2 months' duration. It was on clinical symptoms, serum thyroxine, TRAb, thyroid ultrasound and orbital computed tomography that diagnosis relied. Trimming left V 1 base short and J 2 bases short, with 18 bases between. From germline, CDR1 is DFQATT and CDR2 SNEGSKA (reference sequence). The CDR3 is 16 amino acids. Amplified material comprised TCR beta CDR3 regions derived from RNA transcripts. HTBI primers served in a first-round RT-PCR, which a second-round multiplex PCR followed. TCRdb called the multiplex PCR reads again in MiXCR, with one record for every CDR3 protein. This table has 680,000 or so distinct CDR3 sequences, around a fifth appearing once.

V usage is TRBV20-1 and J usage is TRBJ2-7; D perhaps matches TRBD2 (7 bases). The sequencing sample was made of peripheral blood. This clonotype originated in a woman between 18 and 29 years old with stable Graves' hyperthyroidism. Some clones in this sample may be carry-over from other donors' samples. The CDR3 sequence: CSARGGGRELPYEQYF. The CDR3 bases are TGCAGTGCTAGAGGAGGGGGGAGGGAACTGCCCTACGAGCAGTACTTC.